The 13 T cell receptor beta chains given below trace back to one sample, sequenced in a study of blood T cell repertoires in COVID-19. Method: immunoSEQ multiplex PCR; TCRdb's copy keeps in-frame clones and lacks some. Of roughly 230,000 clones detected, 70% to 85% appear once; the ten largest clones hold under 3.5%. Sequencing input: PBMCs or T cells enriched from blood (not recorded which). The receptors were sampled from a woman in her sixties who had recovered from COVID-19.

V usage is TRBV19 and J usage is TRBJ1-4; D remains ambiguous. The ends were cut back, 5 bases at V and 7 bases at J, with 14 bases in the middle. This CDR3 is built from 14 residues. Germline V gene lookup returns CDR1 LNHDA and CDR2 SQIVND (reference sequence). The CDR3 reads CASSVSTRPEKLFF. The CDR3 bases are TGTGCCAGTAGTGTATCCACACGTCCTGAAAAACTGTTTTTT.

CDR3 loop: CASSPPGTESNYGYTF. CDR3 bases: TGTGCCAGCAGCCCACCTGGGACAGAATCTAACTATGGCTACACCTTC. V and J are TRBV12-1 and TRBJ1-2; the table's D gene call, TRBD1, was not cross checked with the DNA. TRBV12-1 is noted as a pseudogene. This CDR3 has 16 amino acids.

This clone was counted a single time. The rearrangement uses TRBV29-1 and TRBJ2-7; 14 bases are shared with TRBD2. Germline V lookup: CDR1 SQVTM, CDR2 ANQGSEA. This CDR3 comprises 14 residues. Trimming removed 5 bases from V and 4 bases from J; junction bases left unmatched: 4. This chain's CDR3 is CSVTGTSGRYEQYF. The CDR3 DNA reads TGCAGCGTTACCGGGACTAGCGGGAGATACGAGCAGTACTTC.

Comments on this clone: At the DNA level, this CDR3 is encoded by other sequences in the same sample as well. CDR3: CASSLAGGDQPQHF. CDR3 bases: TGTGCCAGCAGCTTAGCGGGAGGGGATCAGCCCCAGCATTTT. The J gene is TRBJ1-5, the V gene TRBV7-2; D possibly corresponds to TRBD1 (5 bases). Germline V gives CDR1 SGHTA, CDR2 FQGNSA. The CDR3 sequence is 14 residues long. Trimming stripped 0 bases from V and 5 bases from J, with 8 bases between.

Comments on this clone: Other DNA sequences in this specimen translate into the identical CDR3. The rearrangement joins TRBV6-5 to TRBJ1-2, with 7 bases matching TRBD1. The CDR3 is made up of 14 amino acids. V was pared by 3 bases and J by 5 bases, with 6 bases of the junction left unmatched. CDR1 is MNHEY and CDR2 is SVGAGI in the germline V gene. CDR3 bases: TGTGCCAGCAGTTATTCGACAGGGACATATGGCTACACCTTC. Its protein is CASSYSTGTYGYTF.

The chain carries TRBV5-1 and TRBJ2-7; D is perhaps TRBD1 (6 bases). Looked up from germline, CDR1 is SGHRS and CDR2 is YFSETQ. Trimming left V 4 bases short and J 5 bases short, with 13 bases between. The CDR3 runs to 13 residues. CDR3 in amino acids: CASSPGQIHEQYF. The DNA for the CDR3 is TGCGCCAGCAGCCCCGGACAGATCCACGAGCAGTACTTC.

This clone was detected only once. This chain joins TRBV6-1 and TRBJ1-2; D is perhaps TRBD1 (6 bases). Trimming removed 2 bases at V and 8 bases at J, with 15 bases between. Germline V gene lookup returns CDR1 MNHNS and CDR2 SASEGT. The CDR3 loop spans 14 amino acids. CDR3 protein: CASSERGQLGGYTF. The CDR3, as DNA: TGTGCCAGCAGTGAAAGGGGACAACTGGGAGGCTACACCTTC.

The CDR3 reads CASSPGLAGVYEQYF. CDR3 DNA sequence: TGTGCCAGCAGCCCGGGACTAGCGGGAGTTTACGAGCAGTACTTC. The rearrangement links TRBV6-5 to TRBJ2-7, with TRBD2 identical over 14 bases. CDR3 length: 15 residues. From germline, CDR1 is MNHEY and CDR2 SVGAGI. With V trimmed by 6 bases and J by 4 bases, 5 bases remained unmatched.

The chain links TRBV3-1 (or the pseudogene TRBV3-2) to TRBJ2-2; TRBD2 agrees at 8 bases. Looked up from germline, CDR1 is LGHDT and CDR2 is YNNKEL (reference sequence). V gave up 4 bases and J gave up 4 bases; unmatched junction bases: 2. CDR3 length equals 14 residues. CDR3 loop: CASSRGLATGELFF. The CDR3 nucleotides read TGTGCCAGCAGCCGAGGACTAGCCACCGGGGAGCTGTTTTTT.

J is TRBJ2-7 and V is TRBV2; TRBD2 might be the D (5 bases). CDR1 and CDR2 from the germline V gene are SNHLY and FYNNEI. This CDR3 region has 12 residues. Trimming took 4 bases from V and 4 from J, leaving 8 bases between them. The CDR3 DNA is TGTGCCAGCAGTGTCGGAGGTTACGAGCAGTACTTC. It codes for CASSVGGYEQYF. Looking up the rest from reference TRBV2 and TRBJ2-7 gives the full variable domain: EPEVTQTPSHQVTQMGQEVILRCVPISNHLYFYWYRQILGQKVEFLVSFYNNEISEKSEIFDDQFSVERPDGSNFTLKIRSTKLEDSAMYFCASSVGGYEQYFGPGTRLTVT.

The chain joins TRBV10-3 to TRBJ1-1, with 8 bases matching TRBD1. The CDR3 has 13 residues. With V trimmed by 2 bases and J by 8 bases, 4 bases remained unmatched. CDR1 ENHRY and CDR2 SYGVKD come from the germline V gene. The chain's CDR3 is CAISEGQGVEAFF. CDR3 nucleotides: TGTGCCATCAGTGAGGGACAGGGAGTGGAAGCTTTCTTT.

J is TRBJ2-7 and V is TRBV18; D remains unclear. From germline, CDR1 is KGHSH and CDR2 LQKENI. This CDR3 spans 14 amino acids. The V and J ends lost 0 bases and 2 bases respectively, with 8 bases between them. CDR3 sequence reads: CASSPPGPTYEQYF. The CDR3, as DNA: TGTGCCAGCTCACCACCGGGCCCCACCTACGAGCAGTACTTC.

This rearrangement joins TRBV5-1 to TRBJ2-3, with TRBD1 matching 9 bases. CDR1 is SGHRS and CDR2 is YFSETQ in the germline V gene. The CDR3 runs to 14 residues. Trimming removed 4 bases from V and 4 bases from J; junction bases left unmatched: 4. DNA of the CDR3: TGCGCCAGCAGCACAGGGGGCCGCGCAGATACGCAGTATTTT. Translating it yields CASSTGGRADTQYF.